This T cell receptor (beta chain) was identified in a study of blood T cell repertoires in COVID-19. Clones were read by immunoSEQ multiplex PCR, and TCRdb kept only the in-frame ones, dropping some. The data show about 210,000 clones, with 65% to 90% seen just once and approximately 9% held by the top ten. Germline V gene sequence: CDR1 MDHEN, CDR2 SYDVKM. V lost 4 bases, J lost 5 bases, and 11 bases lay in between. The CDR3 is made up of 13 amino acids. The sequencing input was PBMCs or T cells enriched from blood (not recorded which). V and J are TRBV28 and TRBJ2-5, with a tentative D call TRBD1 (6 bases). The clonotype originates from a woman in her forties or fifties with acute COVID-19. The CDR3: CASSSTGLETQYF. CDR3 DNA sequence: TGTGCCAGCAGTTCAACAGGGTTGGAGACCCAGTACTTC. Full variable domain (rest looked up from reference TRBV28 and TRBJ2-5): DVKVTQSSRYLVKRTGEKVFLECVQDMDHENMFWYRQDPGLGLRLIYFSYDVKMKEKGDIPEGYSVSREKKERFSLILESASTNQTSMYLCASSSTGLETQYFGPGTRLLVL.